One T cell receptor (beta chain) is described in this entry. The antigen remains unidentified. The CDR3 extends over 14 amino acids. V lost 3 bases, J lost 0 bases, and 6 bases lay in between. From germline, CDR1 is KGHSH and CDR2 LQKENI. The source of the sample is a study of Ad26.COV2.S vaccination and SARS-CoV-2 variants. Overall study context: Intramuscular Ad26.COV2.S at 5x10^10 or 1x10^11 viral particles. Whole-study results and caveats: Similar non-spike TCR breadth was seen in vaccine and placebo recipients. CD8+ and CD4+ T cells specific for spike reportedly responded with substantial breadth after vaccination.

Measured with immunoSEQ multiplex PCR; TCRdb has only the in-frame clones, and not every one. Of around 270,000 clones in the sample, roughly 85% were seen once. Treatment in this sample: about 20 received Ad26.COV2.S at low or high dose, single or two shots; a few received placebo; per-sample allocation not given. Day 63 following the first vaccine or placebo injection was when the samples were taken. Vaccine was an Ad26 vector expressing Wuhan-strain SARS-CoV-2 spike. The origin of this receptor is a person aged 18-60 years who received the Ad26.COV2.S COVID-19 vaccine or a placebo. Sequenced material: peripheral blood, taken in a trial of Ad26.COV2.S vaccine versus placebo. The chain employs TRBV18 and TRBJ1-5; D unresolved. CDR3 in DNA: TGTGCCAGCTCACCTGCGGTTAGCAATCAGCCCCAGCATTTT. Protein: CASSPAVSNQPQHF.